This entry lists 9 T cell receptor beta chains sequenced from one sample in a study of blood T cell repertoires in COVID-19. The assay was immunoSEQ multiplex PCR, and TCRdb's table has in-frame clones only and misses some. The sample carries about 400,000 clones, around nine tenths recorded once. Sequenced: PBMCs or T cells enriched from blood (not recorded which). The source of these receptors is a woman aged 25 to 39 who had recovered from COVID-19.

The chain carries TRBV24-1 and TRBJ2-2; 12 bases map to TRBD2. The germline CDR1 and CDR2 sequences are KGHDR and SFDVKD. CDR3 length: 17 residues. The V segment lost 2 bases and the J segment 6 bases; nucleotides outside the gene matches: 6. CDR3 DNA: TGTGCCACCAGTGATTATTCTAGCGGGAGGGGAGCCGGGGAGCTGTTTTTT. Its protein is CATSDYSSGRGAGELFF.

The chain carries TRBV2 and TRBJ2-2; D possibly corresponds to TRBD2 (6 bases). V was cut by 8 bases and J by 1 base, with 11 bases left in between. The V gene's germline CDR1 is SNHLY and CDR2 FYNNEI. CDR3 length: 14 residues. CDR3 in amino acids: CASRAGLNTGELFF. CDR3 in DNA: TGTGCCAGCCGGGCGGGACTGAACACCGGGGAGCTGTTTTTT.

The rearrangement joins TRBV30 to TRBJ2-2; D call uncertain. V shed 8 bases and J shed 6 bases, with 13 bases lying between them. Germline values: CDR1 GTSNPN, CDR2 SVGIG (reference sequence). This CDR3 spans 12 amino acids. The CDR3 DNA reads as TGTGCCAACCGCTGGCCCCCCGGGGAGCTGTTTTTT. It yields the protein CANRWPPGELFF.

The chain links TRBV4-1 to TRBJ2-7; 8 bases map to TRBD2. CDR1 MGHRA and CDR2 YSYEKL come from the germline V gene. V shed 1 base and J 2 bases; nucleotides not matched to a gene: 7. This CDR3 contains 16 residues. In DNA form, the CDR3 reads TGCGCCAGCAGCCAAGCTAAGGCGGGGGGAGCCTACGAGCAGTACTTC. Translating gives CASSQAKAGGAYEQYF.

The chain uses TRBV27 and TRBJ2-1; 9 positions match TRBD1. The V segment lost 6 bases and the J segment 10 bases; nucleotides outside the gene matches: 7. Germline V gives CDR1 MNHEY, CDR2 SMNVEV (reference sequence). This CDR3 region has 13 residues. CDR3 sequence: CASRYQTGGEQFF. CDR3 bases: TGTGCCAGCAGGTATCAAACAGGGGGCGAGCAGTTCTTC.

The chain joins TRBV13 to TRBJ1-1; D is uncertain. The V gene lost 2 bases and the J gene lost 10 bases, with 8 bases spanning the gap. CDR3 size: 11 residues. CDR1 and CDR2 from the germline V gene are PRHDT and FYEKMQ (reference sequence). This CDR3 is CASSLLRGAFF. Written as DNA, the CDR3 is TGTGCCAGCAGCTTATTGCGGGGAGCTTTCTTT.

CDR3 loop: CASLSYGGRAGEQFF. The CDR3 nucleotides read TGTGCCAGCTTGTCATATGGCGGGAGGGCCGGTGAGCAGTTCTTC. The chain is built from TRBV2 and TRBJ2-1; 9 bases fit TRBD2. The CDR3 runs 15 residues. V shed 8 bases, J shed 9 bases, and the junction held 14 bases outside the gene matches. Germline lookup yields CDR1 SNHLY and CDR2 FYNNEI.

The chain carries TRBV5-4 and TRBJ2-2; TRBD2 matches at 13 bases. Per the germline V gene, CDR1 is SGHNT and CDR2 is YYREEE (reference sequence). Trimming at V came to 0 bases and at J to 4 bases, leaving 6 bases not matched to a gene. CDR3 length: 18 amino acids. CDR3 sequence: CASSLALAGGRITGELFF. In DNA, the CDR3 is TGTGCCAGCAGCTTGGCACTAGCGGGGGGGCGTATCACCGGGGAGCTGTTTTTT.

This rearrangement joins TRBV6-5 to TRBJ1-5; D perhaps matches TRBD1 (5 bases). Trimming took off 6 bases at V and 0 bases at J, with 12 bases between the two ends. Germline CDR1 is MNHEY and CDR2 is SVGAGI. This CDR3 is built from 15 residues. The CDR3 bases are TGTGCCAGCAGACAACAGGTCTATAGCAATCAGCCCCAGCATTTT. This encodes CASRQQVYSNQPQHF.